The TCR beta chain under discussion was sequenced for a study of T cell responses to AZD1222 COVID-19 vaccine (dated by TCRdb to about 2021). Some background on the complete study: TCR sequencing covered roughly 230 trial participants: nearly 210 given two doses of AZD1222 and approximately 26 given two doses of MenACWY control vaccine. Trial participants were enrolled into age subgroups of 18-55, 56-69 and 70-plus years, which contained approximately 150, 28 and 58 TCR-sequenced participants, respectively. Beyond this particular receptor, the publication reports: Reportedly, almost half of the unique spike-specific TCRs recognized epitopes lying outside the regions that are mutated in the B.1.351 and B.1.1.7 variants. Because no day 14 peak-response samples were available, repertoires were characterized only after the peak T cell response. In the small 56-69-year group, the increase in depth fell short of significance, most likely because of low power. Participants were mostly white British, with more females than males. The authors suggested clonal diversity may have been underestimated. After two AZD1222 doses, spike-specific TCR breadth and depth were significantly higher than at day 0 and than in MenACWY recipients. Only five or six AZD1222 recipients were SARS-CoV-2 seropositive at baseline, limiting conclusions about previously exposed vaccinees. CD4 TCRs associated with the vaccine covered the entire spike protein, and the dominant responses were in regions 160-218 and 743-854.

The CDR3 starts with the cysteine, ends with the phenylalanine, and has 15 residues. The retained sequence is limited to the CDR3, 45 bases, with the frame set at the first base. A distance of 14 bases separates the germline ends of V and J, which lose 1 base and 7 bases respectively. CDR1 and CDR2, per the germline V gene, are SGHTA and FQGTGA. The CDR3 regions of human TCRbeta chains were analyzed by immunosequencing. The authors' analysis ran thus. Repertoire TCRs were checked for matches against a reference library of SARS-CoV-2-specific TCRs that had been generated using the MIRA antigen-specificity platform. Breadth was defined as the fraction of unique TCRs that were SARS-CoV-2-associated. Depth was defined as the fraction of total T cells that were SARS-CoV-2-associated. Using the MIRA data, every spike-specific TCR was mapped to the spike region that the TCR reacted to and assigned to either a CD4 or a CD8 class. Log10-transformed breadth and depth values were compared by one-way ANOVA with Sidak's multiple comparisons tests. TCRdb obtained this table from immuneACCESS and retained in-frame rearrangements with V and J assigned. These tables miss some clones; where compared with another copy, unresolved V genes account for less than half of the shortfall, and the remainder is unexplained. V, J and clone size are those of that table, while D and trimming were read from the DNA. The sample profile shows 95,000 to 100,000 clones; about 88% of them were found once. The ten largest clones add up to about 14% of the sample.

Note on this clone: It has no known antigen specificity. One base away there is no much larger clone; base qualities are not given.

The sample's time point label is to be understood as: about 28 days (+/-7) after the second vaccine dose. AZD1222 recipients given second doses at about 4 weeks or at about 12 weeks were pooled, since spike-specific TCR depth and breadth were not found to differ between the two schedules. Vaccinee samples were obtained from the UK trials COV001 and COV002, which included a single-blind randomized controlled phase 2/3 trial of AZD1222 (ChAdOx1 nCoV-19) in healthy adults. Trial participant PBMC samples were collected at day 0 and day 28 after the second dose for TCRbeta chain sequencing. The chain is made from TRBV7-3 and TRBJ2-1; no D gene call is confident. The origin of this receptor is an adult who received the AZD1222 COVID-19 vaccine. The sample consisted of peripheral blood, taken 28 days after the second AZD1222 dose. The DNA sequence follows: TGTGCCAGCAGCTTAAAAGTAGGTTGGGGTAATGAGCAGTTCTTC. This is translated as CASSLKVGWGNEQFF.